These 20 T cell receptor beta chains were sequenced from one sample in a study of cytomegalovirus exposure and HLA in healthy donors. Assay used: immunoSEQ multiplex PCR; TCRdb lists only in-frame clones, some missing. The table includes about 350,000 clones, 75% to 90% detected once. The sequenced sample consisted of PBMCs. These TCRs come from a woman aged 25 to 39 in good health and CMV-seropositive.

J is TRBJ2-2 and V is TRBV28; 7 bases fit TRBD2. Germline V lookup: CDR1 MDHEN, CDR2 SYDVKM. Unmatched junction bases numbered 4, after V lost 3 bases and J lost 6 bases. The CDR3 contains 14 residues. CDR3 amino acids: CASSLGGRSGELFF. CDR3 DNA sequence: TGTGCCAGCAGTTTGGGGGGGAGATCCGGGGAGCTGTTTTTT.

The V and J genes are TRBV6-5 and TRBJ2-2, with D tentatively TRBD1 (6 bases). Trimming cost V 2 bases and J 6 bases, with 10 bases left between them. This CDR3 is 14 amino acids long. The germline V gene encodes CDR1 MNHEY and CDR2 SVGAGI. CDR3: CASSYGSGAGELFF. CDR3 DNA: TGTGCCAGCAGTTACGGGTCAGGGGCCGGGGAGCTGTTTTTT.

This sequence joins TRBV5-4 and TRBJ2-5, with 11 positions matching TRBD2. The CDR3 is 15 amino acids. The germline gives CDR1 SGHNT, CDR2 YYREEE (reference sequence). The V segment lost 0 bases and the J segment 2 bases; nucleotides outside the gene matches: 0. The CDR3 loop is CASSLGLAGQETQYF. The DNA of the CDR3 is TGTGCCAGCAGCTTGGGACTAGCGGGACAAGAGACCCAGTACTTC.

CDR3 sequence reads: CASSLLTSGSAEQYF. CDR3 sequence (DNA): TGTGCCAGCAGCTTACTAACTAGCGGGAGTGCCGAGCAGTACTTC. The rearrangement links TRBV11-1 to TRBJ2-7; 11 bases line up with TRBD2. The length of the CDR3 is 15 residues. Per germline, CDR1 SGHAT and CDR2 FQDESV (reference sequence). The J segment lost 6 bases and the V segment lost 2 bases, leaving 6 bases of the junction unmatched. The whole variable domain, filled in from reference TRBV11-1 and TRBJ2-7, reads EAEVAQSPRYKITEKSQAVAFWCDPISGHATLYWYRQILGQGPELLVQFQDESVVDDSQLPKDRFSAERLKGVDSTLKIQPAELGDSAMYLCASSLLTSGSAEQYFGPGTRLTVT.

The V call is TRBV9, the J call TRBJ2-7; 14 bases are shared with TRBD2. Germline-derived CDR1 and CDR2 are SGDLS and YYNGEE. The CDR3 is 17 residues long. Trimming cost V 5 bases and J 6 bases; bases outside gene matches: 13. In nucleotides, the CDR3 is TGTGCCAGCAGTGATCGAGGGGGACTAGCGGGAGTTAGCGAGCAGTACTTC. Residues: CASSDRGGLAGVSEQYF.

DNA of the CDR3: TGTGCCAGCAGTTACGTCAAAGGTGGAAACATTCAGTACTTC. Its translation is CASSYVKGGNIQYF. This sequence joins TRBV6-5 and TRBJ2-4; D gene unclear. The V gene's germline CDR1 is MNHEY and CDR2 SVGAGI. Trimming stripped 2 bases from V and 6 bases from J, with 11 bases between. The length of the CDR3 is 14 residues.

The J gene is TRBJ2-5, the V gene TRBV27, with D possibly being TRBD2 (6 bases). The CDR3 sequence is 15 residues long. V lost 1 base and J 4 bases, leaving 13 bases between the germline ends. Germline V CDR1 and CDR2: MNHEY, SMNVEV (reference sequence). CDR3 DNA: TGTGCCAGCAGTTTATTTGGGACTGTCATAGAGACCCAGTACTTC. Protein product: CASSLFGTVIETQYF.

This chain connects TRBV5-6 to TRBJ2-3; D might be TRBD1 or TRBD2, each matching 6 bases. V was cut by 4 bases and J by 3 bases, with 15 bases left in between. The CDR3 has 15 amino acids. CDR1 is SGHDT, CDR2 YYEEEE, per germline. This CDR3 reads CASSRRGAGTDTQYF. In DNA, the CDR3 is TGTGCCAGCAGCCGGAGGGGGGCCGGGACAGATACGCAGTATTTT.

The rearrangement links TRBV30 to TRBJ1-1, with a tentative D call TRBD1 (6 bases). Trimming took 5 bases from V and 4 from J, leaving 17 bases between them. Looked up from germline, CDR1 is GTSNPN and CDR2 is SVGIG (reference sequence). The CDR3 runs 14 residues. CDR3 in DNA: TGTGCCTGGGCCCCCAGGGGAGGTATCACTGAAGCTTTCTTT. It translates to CAWAPRGGITEAFF.

The chain recombines TRBV30 with TRBJ2-5; 9 bases align to TRBD1. CDR3 size: 15 residues. CDR1 and CDR2 (germline): GTSNPN, SVGIG (reference sequence). V was pared by 0 bases and J by 4 bases, with 6 bases of the junction left unmatched. CDR3 loop: CAWSVDGTGTETQYF. The CDR3 DNA sequence: TGTGCCTGGAGTGTAGATGGGACAGGGACAGAGACCCAGTACTTC. The variable domain in full, completed from reference TRBV30 and TRBJ2-5, reads SQTIHQWPATLVQPVGSPLSLECTVEGTSNPNLYWYRQAAGRGLQLLFYSVGIGQISSEVPQNLSASRPQDRQFILSSKKLLLSDSGFYLCAWSVDGTGTETQYFGPGTRLLVL.

Here the CDR3 reads CATRTGRYGYTF. CDR3 nucleotides: TGTGCCACCCGGACAGGACGCTATGGCTACACCTTC. The V call is TRBV27, the J call TRBJ1-2; TRBD1 matches 7 bases. CDR1 is MNHEY and CDR2 is SMNVEV in the germline V gene (reference sequence). The J segment lost 4 bases and the V segment lost 10 bases, leaving 6 bases of the junction unmatched. CDR3 length equals 12 residues.

The V call is TRBV2, the J call TRBJ2-7; 8 bases are a match to TRBD1. Looked up from germline, CDR1 is SNHLY and CDR2 is FYNNEI. The CDR3 is 14 amino acids. The V gene end was trimmed by 6 bases and the J gene end by 2 bases; junction bases not matched to a gene: 6. In DNA form, the CDR3 reads TGTGCCAGCAGGAAGACAGGGGCGGCCTACGAGCAGTACTTC. Its translation: CASRKTGAAYEQYF.

The rearrangement joins TRBV6-4 to TRBJ2-1; the D gene is possibly TRBD1 (5 bases). Between the trimmed V and J ends, which lost 8 bases and 9 bases, there was a span of 20 bases. The CDR3 contains 14 residues. CDR1 is MRHNA and CDR2 is SNTAGT in the germline V gene. The CDR3 loop is CASSAGQSFGEQFF. CDR3 nucleotide sequence: TGTGCCAGCTCTGCCGGACAAAGCTTTGGTGAGCAGTTCTTC.

The chain uses TRBV4-3 and TRBJ2-7; D could derive from TRBD1 or TRBD2 (5 bases each). Germline CDR1 and CDR2: LGHNA and YSLEER. Trimming took 1 base from V and 3 from J, leaving 13 bases between them. The CDR3 is 15 residues long. The CDR3 coding sequence is TGCGCCAGCAGCCAAGCTGGTGGGACCCTCTACGAGCAGTACTTC. Translation gives CASSQAGGTLYEQYF.

The chain is built from TRBV6-1 and TRBJ1-4, with 7 bases fitting TRBD1. The CDR3 extends over 15 amino acids. V shed 0 bases, J shed 8 bases, and the junction held 6 bases outside the gene matches. CDR1 is MNHNS, CDR2 SASEGT, per germline. The CDR3 protein is CASSEADRYREKLFF. The CDR3 bases are TGTGCCAGCAGTGAAGCGGACAGGTACCGGGAAAAACTGTTTTTT.

This chain uses TRBV18 with TRBJ2-5; tentatively, D is TRBD1 (5 bases). CDR1 and CDR2 (germline): KGHSH, LQKENI. The CDR3 is made up of 15 amino acids. V dropped 2 bases and J dropped 5 bases, with 15 bases sitting between them. CDR3 sequence reads: CASSPRDSIWETQYF. In DNA form, the CDR3 reads TGTGCCAGCTCACCAAGAGACAGTATTTGGGAGACCCAGTACTTC. Variable domain in full (rest from reference TRBV18 and TRBJ2-5): NAGVMQNPRHLVRRRGQEARLRCSPMKGHSHVYWYRQLPEEGLKFMVYLQKENIIDESGMPKERFSAEFPKEGPSILRIQQVVRGDSAAYFCASSPRDSIWETQYFGPGTRLLVL.

This clone was recorded once. V usage is TRBV5-4 and J usage is TRBJ2-1; TRBD1 agrees at 9 bases. The germline V gene has CDR1 SGHNT and CDR2 YYREEE (reference sequence). This CDR3 region has 15 residues. J lost 7 bases, V lost 4 bases, and 9 bases had no gene match. The CDR3 bases are TGTGCCAGCAGCGGAACCCGGACAGGGGCGAATGAGCAGTTCTTC. Translation: CASSGTRTGANEQFF.

The gene calls are TRBV4-1 and TRBJ2-7; D ambiguous. The germline CDR1 and CDR2 sequences are MGHRA and YSYEKL. The ends were cut back, 0 bases at V and 1 base at J, with 7 bases in the middle. This CDR3 has 14 amino acids. The CDR3 protein is CASSQESKSYEQYF. CDR3 bases: TGCGCCAGCAGCCAAGAGTCTAAGTCCTACGAGCAGTACTTC.

This clone was seen only once. This chain links TRBV9 with TRBJ1-1; no clear D. Germline lookup yields CDR1 SGDLS and CDR2 YYNGEE. V dropped 0 bases and J dropped 3 bases, with 9 bases sitting between them. CDR3 length: 14 amino acids. The CDR3 protein is CASSVVDGDTEAFF. Here the CDR3 DNA reads TGTGCCAGCAGCGTAGTGGATGGCGACACTGAAGCTTTCTTT.

This clone was seen just once. CDR3 coding DNA: TGTGCCAGCACGTTCCTAGCGGGAGACGCCAATGAGCAGTTCTTC. It specifies CASTFLAGDANEQFF. The chain combines TRBV18 with TRBJ2-1; 10 bases agree with TRBD2. The junction had 10 bases not matched to a gene; V was cut back by 8 bases and J by 6 bases. The CDR3 spans 15 residues. Germline assignment: CDR1 KGHSH and CDR2 LQKENI.